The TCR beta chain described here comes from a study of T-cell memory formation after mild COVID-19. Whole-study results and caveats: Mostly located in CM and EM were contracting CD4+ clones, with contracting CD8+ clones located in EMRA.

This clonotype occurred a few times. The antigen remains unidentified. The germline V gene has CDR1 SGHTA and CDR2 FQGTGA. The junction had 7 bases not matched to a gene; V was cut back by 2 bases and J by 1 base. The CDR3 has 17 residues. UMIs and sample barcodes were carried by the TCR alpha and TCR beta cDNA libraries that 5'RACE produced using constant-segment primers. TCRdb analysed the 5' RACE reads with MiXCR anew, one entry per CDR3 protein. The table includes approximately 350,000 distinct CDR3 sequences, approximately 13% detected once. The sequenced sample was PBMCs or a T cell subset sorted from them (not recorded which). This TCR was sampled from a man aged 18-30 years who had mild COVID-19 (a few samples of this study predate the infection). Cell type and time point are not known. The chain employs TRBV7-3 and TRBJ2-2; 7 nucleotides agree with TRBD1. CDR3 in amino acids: CASSLRRAGGNTGELFF. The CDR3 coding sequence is TGTGCCAGCAGCTTACGACGTGCAGGGGGGAACACCGGGGAGCTGTTTTTT.